This record covers a single T cell receptor (beta chain). Its antigen is still unknown. The authors built TCR beta libraries using iRepertoire HTBI primers and Arm-PCR of CDR3 regions. Each CDR3 protein is one row after TCRdb ran MiXCR on the multiplex PCR reads. The sample has hundreds of thousands of distinct CDR3 sequences; approximately 29% are singletons. The entry originates in a study of regulatory T cells in long-lasting Graves disease. Notes on the study in general: The study found TRBV28, TRBJ1-2 and TRBJ2-5 favored in persistent disease. Since the sample size was small, accuracy may have been reduced.

Time point described: persistent/refractory GD, antithyroid drugs over 5 years with positive TRAb. The authors made the TCR library using RNA they extracted from PBMCs. The ends were cut back, 6 bases at V and 5 bases at J, with 16 bases in the middle. This CDR3 has 15 amino acids. Germline lookup yields CDR1 MNHNS and CDR2 SASEGT. Sample: peripheral blood mononuclear cells (PBMCs), taken when the disease was refractory, from a patient treated with antithyroid drugs. The rearrangement links TRBV6-1 to TRBJ2-2; D uncertain. The TCR comes from a female donor with Graves disease. CDR3: CASSQALLGTGELFF. Written as DNA, the CDR3 is TGTGCCAGCAGCCAGGCACTACTCGGGACCGGGGAGCTGTTTTTT.